This entry lists 26 T cell receptor beta chains sequenced from one sample in a study of OX40 agonist ivuxolimab in advanced cancers. Method: immunoSEQ multiplex PCR; TCRdb's copy keeps in-frame clones and lacks some. The sample comprises just over 90,000 clones, under 95% of which are singletons, and approximately 0.78% rests with the top ten. The sample consisted of CD4+ or CD8+ T cells sorted from blood, taken in a trial of the OX40 agonist ivuxolimab. These receptors were obtained from an adult with an advanced solid tumor such as melanoma, head and neck, liver or kidney cancer.

V and J are TRBV7-2 and TRBJ2-1; 9 nucleotides match TRBD2. The CDR3 runs 15 residues. The V gene's germline CDR1 is SGHTA and CDR2 FQGNSA. V lost 0 bases, J lost 13 bases, and 10 bases stayed unmatched. The CDR3 spells CASSLAPTSGNLQFF. Here the CDR3 DNA reads TGTGCCAGCAGCTTAGCTCCGACTAGCGGAAATCTCCAGTTCTTC. Filled out from reference TRBV7-2 and TRBJ2-1, the complete variable domain reads GAGVSQSPSNKVTEKGKDVELRCDPISGHTALYWYRQSLGQGLEFLIYFQGNSAPDKSGLPSDRFSAERTGGSVSTLTIQRTQQEDSAVYLCASSLAPTSGNLQFFGPGTRLTVL.

A note on this clone: The junction does not match germline at one end; this may be a read error. The chain couples TRBV7-7 to TRBJ2-7; 10 bases align to TRBD2. CDR1 and CDR2 (germline): SSHAT, FNYEAQ (reference sequence). The CDR3 extends over 16 amino acids. CDR3 coding DNA: TGTGCTAGCAGCTTAGCCTGGGGGGCTAGCGGGGGCGAGCAGTACTTC. Translating it yields CASSLAWGASGGEQYF.

The chain is built from TRBV6-4 and TRBJ2-3; 7 nucleotides agree with TRBD2. V lost 6 bases, J lost 4 bases, and 10 bases stayed unmatched. This CDR3 has 15 residues. Germline V CDR1 and CDR2: MRHNA, SNTAGT. The CDR3 nucleotides are TGTGCCAGCAGATTGGACGGGAGGAACTCAGATACGCAGTATTTT. This gives the protein CASRLDGRNSDTQYF.

The J gene is TRBJ2-1, the V gene TRBV30; 8 bases fit TRBD2. The CDR3 runs 20 residues. The V gene end was trimmed by 0 bases and the J gene end by 5 bases; junction bases not matched to a gene: 21. The germline V gene has CDR1 GTSNPN and CDR2 SVGIG (reference sequence). CDR3 bases: TGTGCCTGGAGTGTAATGGGAACTCCTGCAGGGACTAGTCCCAACAATGAGCAGTTCTTC. Translated: CAWSVMGTPAGTSPNNEQFF.

This clone was counted between two and nine times. This rearrangement joins TRBV28 to TRBJ1-6; D remains unclear. Trimming stripped 2 bases from V and 8 bases from J, with 10 bases between. The germline V gene has CDR1 MDHEN and CDR2 SYDVKM. The CDR3 totals 14 residues. CDR3 coding DNA: TGTGCCAGCAGTTTAGTGGAGGGTTATTCACCCCTCCACTTT. Its protein is CASSLVEGYSPLHF.

The chain employs TRBV7-9 and TRBJ1-4, with D possibly matching TRBD1 (5 bases). The germline V and J ends were trimmed by 0 bases and 7 bases, with 9 bases remaining between them. Germline V lookup: CDR1 SEHNR, CDR2 FQNEAQ (reference sequence). CDR3 length: 14 residues. Written as DNA, the CDR3 is TGTGCCAGCAGCTTAGCAGGGGATTCTGAAAAACTGTTTTTT. Protein sequence: CASSLAGDSEKLFF.

The chain links TRBV6-1 to TRBJ1-4; D might be TRBD1 (6 bases). Trimming stripped 6 bases from V and 8 bases from J, with 13 bases between. The CDR3 extends over 13 amino acids. The germline CDR1 and CDR2 sequences are MNHNS and SASEGT. CDR3 region: CASRVTGWEKLFF. The CDR3 nucleotides read TGTGCCAGCAGAGTTACAGGGTGGGAAAAACTGTTTTTT.

The V and J genes are TRBV5-4 and TRBJ2-3; TRBD2 is a possible D gene (5 bases). V lost 1 base and J lost 4, with 7 bases in between. Germline assignment: CDR1 SGHNT and CDR2 YYREEE (reference sequence). This CDR3 contains 13 residues. DNA for the CDR3: TGTGCCAGCAGCTTGTTCGGGGCAGATACGCAGTATTTT. This encodes CASSLFGADTQYF.

This chain links TRBV7-8 with TRBJ2-7; TRBD2 matches at 7 bases. The CDR3 covers 15 residues. V was clipped by 6 bases and J by 2 bases; unmatched bases: 10. Germline CDR1 and CDR2: SGHVS and FQNEAQ. The CDR3 here is CASSRQAAGTYEQYF. DNA for the CDR3: TGTGCCAGCAGTCGTCAGGCAGCGGGAACCTACGAGCAGTACTTC.

The J gene is TRBJ2-2, the V gene TRBV4-2; TRBD2 matches at 7 bases. The CDR3 is 16 amino acids. V trimming: 1 base; J trimming: 4 bases; junction bases outside the gene matches: 6. Germline assignment: CDR1 LGHNA and CDR2 YNFKEQ. The CDR3 nucleotides are TGTGCCAGCAGCCAAGCCGGGAGCGGGACCACCGGGGAGCTGTTTTTT. Protein product: CASSQAGSGTTGELFF.

The chain carries TRBV4-3 and TRBJ1-5; 9 nucleotides align to TRBD1. V lost 4 bases and J lost 5; bases outside the gene matches: 9. This CDR3 contains 16 residues. CDR1 is LGHNA, CDR2 YSLEER, per germline. The CDR3 DNA is TGCGCCAGCAGCCCCGACAGGGGGGGAGGATATCAGCCCCAGCATTTT. Its translation is CASSPDRGGGYQPQHF.

This sequence joins TRBV7-3 and TRBJ2-5; tentative D call: TRBD2 (6 bases). The ends were cut back, 2 bases at V and 1 base at J, with 8 bases in the middle. Germline loops: CDR1 SGHTA, CDR2 FQGTGA. The CDR3 totals 14 residues. The CDR3 protein is CASSLYGSQETQYF. For the CDR3, the DNA is TGTGCCAGCAGCTTATACGGGAGCCAAGAGACCCAGTACTTC.

This clone was seen more than once but under ten times. This rearrangement joins TRBV2 to TRBJ1-1; D gene unclear. The germline V gene has CDR1 SNHLY and CDR2 FYNNEI. CDR3 length: 12 amino acids. V was clipped by 9 bases and J by 10 bases, with 18 bases between them. CDR3 protein: CARGLGSLGAFF. The DNA of the CDR3 is TGTGCCAGAGGGCTCGGATCGTTGGGAGCTTTCTTT.

V gene TRBV18 combines with J gene TRBJ2-6, with 7 bases lining up with TRBD1. The CDR3 contains 17 residues. J gave up 1 base and V 1 base, and 4 bases lay outside the gene matches. Germline V gene data show CDR1 as KGHSH and CDR2 as LQKENI. CDR3 sequence (DNA): TGTGCCAGCTCACCACGACCGACAGGGTCTGGGGCCAACGTCCTGACTTTC. As protein: CASSPRPTGSGANVLTF.

This chain joins TRBV7-2 and TRBJ2-7, with 7 bases fitting TRBD2. CDR1 and CDR2 (germline): SGHTA, FQGNSA. The J segment lost 3 bases and the V segment lost 3 bases, leaving 5 bases of the junction unmatched. This CDR3 is built from 14 residues. As DNA, the CDR3 is TGTGCCAGCAGCTTGGATGGGACTATCTACGAGCAGTACTTC. Its protein is CASSLDGTIYEQYF.

CDR3 coding DNA: TGTGCCAGCAGCTTCCAGGGTCAAGAGACCCAGTACTTC. Amino acids: CASSFQGQETQYF. The V gene is TRBV7-2, the J gene TRBJ2-5; D may be TRBD1 (5 bases). The V end lost 3 bases, the J end lost 2 bases, and 7 bases lay between the germline ends. Germline-derived CDR1 and CDR2 are SGHTA and FQGNSA. The CDR3 consists of 13 residues.

The V gene is TRBV6-6, the J gene TRBJ1-2; D uncertain. Germline V gene data show CDR1 as MNHNY and CDR2 as SVGAGI (reference sequence). V was pared by 2 bases and J by 8 bases, with 12 bases between. The CDR3 runs 13 residues. This CDR3 is CASSYESGRGYTF. As DNA, the CDR3 is TGTGCCAGCAGTTACGAGTCGGGTCGAGGCTACACCTTC.

The CDR3 sequence: CASSPGLAMIGEQFF. The CDR3 region has the DNA TGTGCCAGTAGTCCGGGACTAGCGATGATCGGAGAGCAGTTCTTC. The chain employs TRBV19 and TRBJ2-1; 10 bases line up with TRBD2. CDR3 length equals 15 residues. Germline CDR1 is LNHDA and CDR2 is SQIVND (reference sequence). With 5 bases clipped from V and 10 bases from J, the junction kept 11 bases outside the gene matches.

The V and J genes are TRBV6-1 and TRBJ1-5; possible D gene TRBD1, 6 bases. The CDR3 consists of 14 residues. CDR1 and CDR2 (germline): MNHNS, SASEGT. Trimming took off 5 bases at V and 2 bases at J, with 10 bases between the two ends. CDR3 residues: CASSPRGGNQPQHF. CDR3 DNA sequence: TGTGCCAGCAGTCCCAGGGGAGGCAATCAGCCCCAGCATTTT.

V is TRBV11-2 and J is TRBJ1-1, with D maybe TRBD1 (5 bases). This CDR3 spans 13 amino acids. From germline, CDR1 is SGHAT and CDR2 FQNNGV. V was shortened by 0 bases and J by 6 bases, with 8 bases between the two germline ends. CDR3 sequence (DNA): TGTGCCAGCAGCTTAGATATGGGGGCTGAAGCTTTCTTT. Translation: CASSLDMGAEAFF. The whole variable domain, remainder taken from reference TRBV11-2 and TRBJ1-1, is EAGVAQSPRYKIIEKRQSVAFWCNPISGHATLYWYQQILGQGPKLLIQFQNNGVVDDSQLPKDRFSAERLKGVDSTLKIQPAKLEDSAVYLCASSLDMGAEAFFGQGTRLTVV.

CDR3 nucleotide sequence: TGTGCCAGCAGCTTAGCCGGGGACTATGGCTACACCTTC. Encoded protein: CASSLAGDYGYTF. This rearrangement joins TRBV7-2 to TRBJ1-2, with D unresolved. The CDR3 contains 13 residues. V was cut by 0 bases and J by 3 bases, with 5 bases left in between. Germline V lookup: CDR1 SGHTA, CDR2 FQGNSA.

The chain carries TRBV30 and TRBJ1-2; 10 bases are shared with TRBD1. From germline, CDR1 is GTSNPN and CDR2 SVGIG (reference sequence). This CDR3 has 14 amino acids. J was trimmed by 4 bases and V by 6 bases; bases with no gene match: 8. CDR3 loop: CACWTGTGAYGYTF. The CDR3, as DNA: TGTGCCTGTTGGACCGGGACAGGGGCCTATGGCTACACCTTC.

CDR3 coding DNA: TGTGCCAGCAGAGGGCCGTACTTC. Residues: CASRGPYF. This sequence joins TRBV27 and TRBJ2-5; no clear D. Per the germline V gene, CDR1 is MNHEY and CDR2 is SMNVEV (reference sequence). This CDR3 comprises 8 residues. V was trimmed by 6 bases and J by 13 bases, leaving 6 bases between them.

V is TRBV18 and J is TRBJ2-1, with TRBD2 matching 10 bases. Per germline, CDR1 KGHSH and CDR2 LQKENI. The CDR3 is 14 amino acids. J lost 3 bases, V lost 8 bases, and 4 bases had no gene match. CDR3 sequence (DNA): TGTGCCAGCACCTCTAGCGGGAGCTACAATGAGCAGTTCTTC. Translating it yields CASTSSGSYNEQFF.

J is TRBJ2-1 and V is TRBV7-3, with 10 nucleotides matching TRBD2. CDR1 is SGHTA, CDR2 FQGTGA, per germline. The length of the CDR3 is 18 residues. Trimming removed 1 base from V and 0 bases from J; junction bases left unmatched: 6. The CDR3, as DNA: TGTGCCAGCAGCTTAATTGGGAGCGGGAGGGCCTCCTACAATGAGCAGTTCTTC. This translates into CASSLIGSGRASYNEQFF.

The chain links TRBV7-3 to TRBJ2-5, with D unresolved. Trimming removed 1 base at V and 5 bases at J, with 8 bases between. Per the germline V gene, CDR1 is SGHTA and CDR2 is FQGTGA. The CDR3 totals 13 residues. CDR3 sequence: CASSLRALETQYF. The CDR3 DNA is TGTGCCAGCAGCTTAAGGGCTCTGGAGACCCAGTACTTC.